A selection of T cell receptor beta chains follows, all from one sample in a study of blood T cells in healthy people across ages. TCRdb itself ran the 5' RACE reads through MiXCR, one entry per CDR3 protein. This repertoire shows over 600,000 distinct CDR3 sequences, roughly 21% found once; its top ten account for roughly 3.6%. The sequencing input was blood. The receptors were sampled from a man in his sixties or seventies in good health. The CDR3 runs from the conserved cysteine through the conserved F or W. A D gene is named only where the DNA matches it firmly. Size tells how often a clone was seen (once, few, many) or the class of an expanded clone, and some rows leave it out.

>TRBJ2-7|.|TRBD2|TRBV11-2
TGTGCCAGCAGCCCCAGGCCAGGGACTAGCGGGGGTACCGAATTCTACGAGCAGTACTTC
CASSPRPGTSGGTEFYEQYF
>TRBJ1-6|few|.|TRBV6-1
TGTGCCAGCAGTGGGGTGGGGGGCTCCCGGAGCTCCTATAATTCACCCCTCCACTTT
CASSGVGGSRSSYNSPLHF
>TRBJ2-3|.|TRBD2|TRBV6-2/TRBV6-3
TGTGCCAGCAGGACATCTCTAGCGGGGCGATTCACAGATACGCAGTATTTT
CASRTSLAGRFTDTQYF
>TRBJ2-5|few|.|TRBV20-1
TGCAGTGCGAAACGGCCGGCGGAGACCCAGTACTTC
CSAKRPAETQYF
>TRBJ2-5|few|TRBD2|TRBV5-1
TGCGCCAGCAGCTTGGTGACTAGCGGTCGAGAGACCCAGTACTTC
CASSLVTSGRETQYF
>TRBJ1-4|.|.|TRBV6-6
TGTGCCAGCAGGAAGGACGGCTCTAATGAAAAACTGTTTTTT
CASRKDGSNEKLFF
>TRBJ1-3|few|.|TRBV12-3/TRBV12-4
TGTGCCAGCAGCCAAGGGGCTCAAAACACCATATATTTT
CASSQGAQNTIYF
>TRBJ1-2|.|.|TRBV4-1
TGCGCCAGCAGCCGCGAAGTTAACTATGGCTACACCTTC
CASSREVNYGYTF
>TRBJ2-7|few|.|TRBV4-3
TGCGCCAGCAGCCAAGATAGGATTGGGCAGGGGATATTCTCCTACGAGCAGTACTTC
CASSQDRIGQGIFSYEQYF
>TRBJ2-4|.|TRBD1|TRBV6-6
TGTGCCAGCAGGCAGGGACAGGGGGCGTCCGCCAAAAACATTCAGTACTTC
CASRQGQGASAKNIQYF
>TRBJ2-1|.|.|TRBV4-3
TGCGCCAGCAGCCAAGAAGGGCGTAGGGATGAGCAGTTCTTC
CASSQEGRRDEQFF
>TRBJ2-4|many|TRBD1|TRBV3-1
TGTGCCAGCAGCCGGAGAAGACAGGGGGCTGCCAAAAACATTCAGTACTTC
CASSRRRQGAAKNIQYF
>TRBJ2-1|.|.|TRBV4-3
TGCGCCAGCAGCCCCTCCAATTGGGACAATGAGCAGTTCTTC
CASSPSNWDNEQFF
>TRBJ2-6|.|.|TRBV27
TGTGCCAGCAGTTCCCCCAGGGTCTATGGGGCCAACGTCCTGACTTTC
CASSSPRVYGANVLTF
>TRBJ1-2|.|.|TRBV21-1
TGTGCCAGCAGCGCCCCCGGCCCTAACTATGGCTACACCTTC
CASSAPGPNYGYTF
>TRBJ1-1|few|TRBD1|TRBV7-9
TGTGCCAGCAGCCATGTACCGGGACAGGGGGATGGGAACACTGAAGCTTTCTTT
CASSHVPGQGDGNTEAFF
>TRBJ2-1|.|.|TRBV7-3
TGTGCCAGCAGCTCAATTCAGGGGAGTGAGCAGTTCTTC
CASSSIQGSEQFF
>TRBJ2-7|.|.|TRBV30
TGTGCCTGGTCAACATCCTACGAGCAGTACTTC
CAWSTSYEQYF
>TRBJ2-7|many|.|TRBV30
TGTGCCTGGAGTGTACAGGTAACCACCTACGAGCAGTACTTC
CAWSVQVTTYEQYF
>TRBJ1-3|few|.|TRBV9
TGTGCCAGCAGCGTGCTGGACTGGACACCGATCTCTGGAAACACCATATATTTT
CASSVLDWTPISGNTIYF
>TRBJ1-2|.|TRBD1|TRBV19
TGTGCCAGTAGTGTCACGACAGGGTACGACGGCTACACCTTC
CASSVTTGYDGYTF
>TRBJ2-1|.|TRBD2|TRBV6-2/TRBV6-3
TGTGCCAGCAGTTACTCTCCGCTAGCGGGAGGAAGCTCCTACAATGAGCAGTTCTTC
CASSYSPLAGGSSYNEQFF
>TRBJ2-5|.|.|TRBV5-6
TGTGCCAGCAGTAAGTCCGCCCAAGAGACCCAGTACTTC
CASSKSAQETQYF
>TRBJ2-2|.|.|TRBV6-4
TGTGCCAGCAGTGTCGACAGGCGGACCGGGGAGCTGTTCTTT
CASSVDRRTGELFF
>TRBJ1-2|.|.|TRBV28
TGTGCCAGCAGTTCCCCGGGCTATGGCTACACCTTC
CASSSPGYGYTF
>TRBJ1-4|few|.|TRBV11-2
TGTGCCAGCAGCACAGGCACCTCAAGCCCCCTGTGGGAAAAACTGTTTTTT
CASSTGTSSPLWEKLFF
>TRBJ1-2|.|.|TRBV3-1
TGTGCCAGTAGCCGGGGCAACGGCTACACCTTC
CASSRGNGYTF
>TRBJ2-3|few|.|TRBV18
TGTGCCAGCTCACCTTTTGACGACACAGATACGCAGTATTTT
CASSPFDDTDTQYF
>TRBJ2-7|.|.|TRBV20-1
TGCAGTGCTAGGGGTAAGAGTATCTACGAGCAGTACTTC
CSARGKSIYEQYF
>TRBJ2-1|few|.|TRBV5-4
TGTGCCAGCAGCTCCCTTTTAGAGGCATACAATGAGCAGTTCTTC
CASSSLLEAYNEQFF
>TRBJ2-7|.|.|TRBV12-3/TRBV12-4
TGTGCCAGCAGTTCCCAAACGAAACAGGGCCCCGAGCAGTACTTC
CASSSQTKQGPEQYF
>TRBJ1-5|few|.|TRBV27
TGTGCCACTCGGTCGGGGGAGGGCAATCAGCCCCAGCATTTT
CATRSGEGNQPQHF
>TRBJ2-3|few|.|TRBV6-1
TGTGCCAGCAGTGCCGACGGCGAGGATACGCAGTATTTT
CASSADGEDTQYF
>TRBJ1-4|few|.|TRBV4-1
TGCGCCAGCAGCCAAGATTTAGGGGCACTGTTTTTT
CASSQDLGALFF
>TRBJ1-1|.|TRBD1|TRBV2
TGTGCCAGTCTCAGGGGGAGAGGGAACACTGAAGCTTTCTTT
CASLRGRGNTEAFF
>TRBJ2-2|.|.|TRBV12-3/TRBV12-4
TGTGCCAGCAGTCCCCAGGGAGGTAGCGGTTACACCGGGGAGCTGTTTTTT
CASSPQGGSGYTGELFF
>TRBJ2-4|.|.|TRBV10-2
TGCGCCAGCACTACCGGGATGATCGGAAACATTCAGTACTTC
CASTTGMIGNIQYF
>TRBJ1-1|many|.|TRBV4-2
TGTGCCAGCAGCCAAGATCGAATTGAAGCTTTCTTT
CASSQDRIEAFF
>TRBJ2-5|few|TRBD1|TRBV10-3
TGTGCCATCAGTTACGGACAGGGGCCCCCCGGGGAGACCCAGTACTTC
CAISYGQGPPGETQYF
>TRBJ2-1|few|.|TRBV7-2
TGTGCCAGCAGCCACCAGGCCAATGAGCAGTTCTTC
CASSHQANEQFF